This T cell receptor beta chain was observed in a study of beta chain features in type 1 diabetes. The V end was cut by 0 bases, the J end by 4 bases, with 9 bases between. Germline loops: CDR1 SGHTA, CDR2 FQGNSA. There are 14 residues in the CDR3. Sequenced material consisted of expressed TCRB transcripts (all of the isolated RNA was reverse transcribed). The table came from immunoSEQ multiplex PCR; TCRdb's copy has only in-frame clones and leaves some out. This sample has some 500,000 clones, with 10% to 12% found just once. The rearrangement links TRBV7-2 to TRBJ2-5; D uncertain. The sequencing sample was made of naive CD4+ T cells from blood. This clonotype was sampled from a woman aged 18-29 years in good health. CDR3 in DNA: TGTGCCAGCAGCTTAGCGGCCCTGGGAGAGACCCAGTACTTC. Amino acids: CASSLAALGETQYF.